One T cell receptor beta chain is described in this entry. The data stem from a study of cytomegalovirus exposure and HLA in healthy donors. J lost 4 bases, V lost 6 bases, and 6 bases had no gene match. CDR3 length: 17 amino acids. Per the germline V gene, CDR1 is SEHNR and CDR2 is FQNEAQ (reference sequence). The PCR used 60 Vbeta and 13 Jbeta primers. The assay was immunoSEQ multiplex PCR, and TCRdb's table has in-frame clones only and misses some. The sample records around 200,000 clones, less than 80% being singletons. V and J are TRBV7-9 and TRBJ2-2, with 15 bases fitting TRBD2. Specimen: PBMCs. This clonotype originated in a woman aged 30 to 39 in good health and CMV-seropositive. CDR3 in amino acids: CASRGLAGGSGTGELFF. The CDR3 region has the DNA TGTGCCAGCAGAGGACTAGCGGGAGGGTCGGGCACCGGGGAGCTGTTTTTT.